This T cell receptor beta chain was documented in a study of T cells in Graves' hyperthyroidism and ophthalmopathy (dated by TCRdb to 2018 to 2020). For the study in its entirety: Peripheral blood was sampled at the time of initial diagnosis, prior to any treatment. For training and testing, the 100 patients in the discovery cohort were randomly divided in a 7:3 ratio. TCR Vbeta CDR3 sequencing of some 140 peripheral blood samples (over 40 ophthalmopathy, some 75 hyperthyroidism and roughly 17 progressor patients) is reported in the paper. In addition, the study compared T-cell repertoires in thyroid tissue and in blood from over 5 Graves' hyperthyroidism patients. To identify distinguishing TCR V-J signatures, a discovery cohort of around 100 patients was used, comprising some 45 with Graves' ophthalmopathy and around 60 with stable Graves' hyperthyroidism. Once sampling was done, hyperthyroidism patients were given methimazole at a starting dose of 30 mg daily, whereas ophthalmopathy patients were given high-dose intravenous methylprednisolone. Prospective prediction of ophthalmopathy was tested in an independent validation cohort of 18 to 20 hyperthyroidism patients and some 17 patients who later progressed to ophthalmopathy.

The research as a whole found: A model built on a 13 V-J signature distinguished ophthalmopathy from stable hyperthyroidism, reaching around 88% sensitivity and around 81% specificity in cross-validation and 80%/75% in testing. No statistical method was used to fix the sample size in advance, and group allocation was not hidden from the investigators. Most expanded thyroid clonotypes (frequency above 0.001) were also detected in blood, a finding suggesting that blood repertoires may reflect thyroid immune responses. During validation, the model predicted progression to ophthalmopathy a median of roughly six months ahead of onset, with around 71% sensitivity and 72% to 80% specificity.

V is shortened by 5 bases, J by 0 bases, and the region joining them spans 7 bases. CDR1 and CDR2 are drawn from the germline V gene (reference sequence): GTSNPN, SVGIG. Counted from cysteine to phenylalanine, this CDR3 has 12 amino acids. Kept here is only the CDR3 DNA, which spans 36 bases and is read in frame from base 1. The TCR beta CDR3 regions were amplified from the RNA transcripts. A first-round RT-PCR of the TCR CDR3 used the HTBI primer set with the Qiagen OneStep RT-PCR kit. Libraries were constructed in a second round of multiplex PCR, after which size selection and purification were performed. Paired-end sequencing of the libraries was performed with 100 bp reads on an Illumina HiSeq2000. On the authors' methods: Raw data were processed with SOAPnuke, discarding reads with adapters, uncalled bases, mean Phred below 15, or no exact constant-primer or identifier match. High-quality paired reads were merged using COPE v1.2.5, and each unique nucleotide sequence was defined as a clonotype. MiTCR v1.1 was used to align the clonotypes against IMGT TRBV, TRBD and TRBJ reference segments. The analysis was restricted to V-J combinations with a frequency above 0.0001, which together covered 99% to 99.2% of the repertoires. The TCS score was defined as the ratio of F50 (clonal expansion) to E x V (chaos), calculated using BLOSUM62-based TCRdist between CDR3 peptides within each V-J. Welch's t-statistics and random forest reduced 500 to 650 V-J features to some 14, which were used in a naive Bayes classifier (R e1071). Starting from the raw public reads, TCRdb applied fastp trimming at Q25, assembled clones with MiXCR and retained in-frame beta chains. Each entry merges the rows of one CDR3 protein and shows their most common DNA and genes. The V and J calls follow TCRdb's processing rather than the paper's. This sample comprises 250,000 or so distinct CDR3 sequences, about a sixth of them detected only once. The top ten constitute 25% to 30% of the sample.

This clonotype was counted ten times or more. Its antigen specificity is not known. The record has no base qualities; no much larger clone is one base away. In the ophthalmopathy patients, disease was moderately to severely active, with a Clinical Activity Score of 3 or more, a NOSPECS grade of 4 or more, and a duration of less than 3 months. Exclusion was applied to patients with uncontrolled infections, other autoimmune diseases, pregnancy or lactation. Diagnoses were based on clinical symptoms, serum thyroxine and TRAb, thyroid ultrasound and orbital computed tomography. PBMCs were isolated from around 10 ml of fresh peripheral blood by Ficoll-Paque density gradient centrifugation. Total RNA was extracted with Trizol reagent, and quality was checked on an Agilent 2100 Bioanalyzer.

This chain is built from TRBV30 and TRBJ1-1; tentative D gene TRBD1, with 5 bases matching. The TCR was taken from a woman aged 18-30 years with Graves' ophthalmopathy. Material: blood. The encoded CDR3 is CAWEGMNTEAFF. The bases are TGTGCCTGGGAGGGGATGAACACTGAAGCTTTCTTT.